Below are 18 T cell receptor beta chains sequenced from a single sample in a study of spatial heterogeneity in lung cancer. General study findings and limits: The number of expanded tumor alpha and beta chains correlated with mutation number.

As for time point: sample taken at primary tumor resection. TCRdb re-derived calls from the 5' RACE reads in MiXCR, one entry per CDR3 protein. The sample holds about 1,500 distinct CDR3 sequences, about 6.4% seen once. These receptors lack a known antigen. The specimen comprised lung tumor tissue, sampled at surgery. The receptors stem from a female donor with early-stage non-small cell lung cancer.

This clonotype rates as medium-sized. CDR3 DNA sequence: TGTGCCAGCAGTTCGGGGGGGGAGCAGTACGTC. Translated, it gives CASSSGGEQYV. The genes are TRBV12-3 or TRBV12-4 and TRBJ2-7; TRBD2 matches 8 bases. Trimming took 4 bases from V and 7 from J; bases not matched to a gene: 0. This CDR3 is 11 amino acids long.

This clonotype is medium-sized. The chain links TRBV28 to TRBJ2-3; 12 positions agree with TRBD2. The length of the CDR3 is 18 residues. Unmatched junction bases numbered 13, after V lost 3 bases and J lost 6 bases. Germline CDR1 and CDR2: MDHEN and SYDVKM. CDR3 bases: TGTGCCAGCAGTTTTCTAGCGGGAGGGCCCATTAGAGACGATACGCAGTATTTT. Translated, it gives CASSFLAGGPIRDDTQYF.

This clonotype is labeled medium-sized (0.01 to 0.1%). The chain uses TRBV3-1 and TRBJ2-1; 10 nucleotides line up with TRBD2. V was pared by 2 bases and J by 7 bases, with 11 bases of the junction left unmatched. CDR1 and CDR2 from the germline V gene are LGHDT and YNNKEL (reference sequence). CDR3 length equals 17 residues. CDR3 residues: CASSQRVLAGNLNEQFF. CDR3 DNA: TGTGCCAGCAGCCAAAGAGTACTAGCGGGAAATTTGAATGAGCAGTTCTTC.

This clonotype appeared a few times. This sequence joins TRBV7-8 and TRBJ2-4, with D possibly being TRBD1 (6 bases). The V end lost 1 base, the J end lost 1 base, and 11 bases lay between the germline ends. Germline V lookup: CDR1 SGHVS, CDR2 FQNEAQ. The CDR3 sequence is 16 residues long. This CDR3 is CASSLVARGAKNIQYF. Written as DNA, the CDR3 is TGTGCCAGCAGCTTAGTAGCGAGGGGGGCCAAAAACATTCAGTACTTC.

This clonotype is termed medium-sized. This chain joins TRBV27 and TRBJ2-3; possible D gene TRBD2, 6 bases. Per germline, CDR1 MNHEY and CDR2 SMNVEV (reference sequence). This CDR3 contains 14 residues. The V end lost 3 bases, the J end lost 8 bases, and 15 bases lay between the germline ends. For the CDR3, the DNA is TGTGCCAGCAGTTTTAGCGGTTCGTCGGGTACGCAGTATTTT. It yields the protein CASSFSGSSGTQYF.

This clonotype is judged medium-sized. This chain connects TRBV11-2 to TRBJ1-4; possible D gene TRBD1, 6 bases. CDR1 is SGHAT, CDR2 FQNNGV, per germline. V was clipped by 2 bases and J by 4 bases, with 11 bases between them. The CDR3 is 15 residues long. The CDR3 DNA reads as TGTGCCAGCAGCTTAACAGGGATTATTAATGAAAAACTGTTTTTT. Its translation is CASSLTGIINEKLFF.

By its share, this clonotype is medium-sized. The chain joins TRBV20-1 to TRBJ1-1; D remains ambiguous. CDR1 DFQATT and CDR2 SNEGSKA come from the germline V gene (reference sequence). The CDR3 is 11 residues long. Trimming took 0 bases from V and 8 from J, leaving 7 bases between them. CDR3 bases: TGCAGTGCTAGAGATGAGAGGGAAGCTTTCTTT. It yields the protein CSARDEREAFF.

Sample share makes this clonotype medium-sized. The V call is TRBV20-1, the J call TRBJ2-3, with 13 bases matching TRBD2. The CDR3 spans 15 residues. With 6 bases clipped from V and 0 bases from J, the junction kept 3 bases outside the gene matches. Germline V lookup: CDR1 DFQATT, CDR2 SNEGSKA (reference sequence). CDR3 nucleotide sequence: TGCAGTGCAGGACTAGCGGGGGCTAGCACAGATACGCAGTATTTT. This gives the protein CSAGLAGASTDTQYF.

This clonotype was found a few times. J is TRBJ2-7 and V is TRBV28; TRBD1 matches at 12 bases. The CDR3 totals 15 residues. J lost 6 bases, V lost 6 bases, and 9 bases had no gene match. The V gene's germline CDR1 is MDHEN and CDR2 SYDVKM. The CDR3 loop reads CASSRRGQGATEQYF. CDR3 coding DNA: TGTGCCAGCAGCCGACGGGGACAGGGGGCTACCGAGCAGTACTTC. Combining the CDR3 with reference TRBV28 and TRBJ2-7 gives the whole variable domain DVKVTQSSRYLVKRTGEKVFLECVQDMDHENMFWYRQDPGLGLRLIYFSYDVKMKEKGDIPEGYSVSREKKERFSLILESASTNQTSMYLCASSRRGQGATEQYFGPGTRLTVT.

V usage is TRBV28 and J usage is TRBJ1-5; unclear D gene. V dropped 2 bases and J dropped 2 bases, with 16 bases sitting between them. The CDR3 covers 17 residues. Germline-derived CDR1 and CDR2 are MDHEN and SYDVKM. The CDR3 nucleotides read TGTGCCAGCAGTTTAGCCGAGGTATGGCAGGGCAATCAGCCCCAGCATTTT. Amino acids: CASSLAEVWQGNQPQHF.

By sample share, this clonotype is medium-sized. The chain carries TRBV12-3 or TRBV12-4 and TRBJ2-1; 10 bases align to TRBD1. Unmatched junction bases numbered 7, after V lost 3 bases and J lost 5 bases. This CDR3 has 16 residues. CDR3 bases: TGTGCCAGCAGTTTGCCCGGGACAGGGGTTAACAATGAGCAGTTCTTC. Protein sequence: CASSLPGTGVNNEQFF.

This chain uses TRBV11-2 with TRBJ2-3, with D tentatively TRBD1 (6 bases). CDR1 is SGHAT and CDR2 is FQNNGV in the germline V gene. CDR3 length equals 15 residues. Trimming stripped 0 bases from V and 4 bases from J, with 11 bases between. In DNA, the CDR3 is TGTGCCAGCAGCTTAGAAGGCAGGGGTGCAGATACGCAGTATTTT. Protein product: CASSLEGRGADTQYF.

The chain links TRBV20-1 to TRBJ1-1; D might be TRBD1 (6 bases). V lost 7 bases, J lost 5 bases, and 11 bases lay in between. Germline values: CDR1 DFQATT, CDR2 SNEGSKA (reference sequence). This CDR3 region has 11 residues. The CDR3: CSEGGGTEAFF. The CDR3 DNA follows: TGCAGTGAGGGGGGCGGAACTGAAGCTTTCTTT.

This clonotype is large by share. The V gene is TRBV14, the J gene TRBJ1-1; D unclear. The CDR3 has 13 residues. Trimming took off 2 bases at V and 5 bases at J, with 9 bases between the two ends. Germline V gene data show CDR1 as SGHDN and CDR2 as FVKESK. The CDR3, as DNA: TGTGCCAGCAGCCAATCGCCGAGAACTGAAGCTTTCTTT. The encoded protein is CASSQSPRTEAFF.

Within the sample, this clonotype is medium-sized (0.01 to 0.1%). This chain links TRBV28 with TRBJ2-3; the D gene is possibly TRBD2 (6 bases). Germline V gene data show CDR1 as MDHEN and CDR2 as SYDVKM. The ends were cut back, 6 bases at V and 5 bases at J, with 12 bases in the middle. The CDR3 contains 13 residues. In nucleotides, the CDR3 is TGTGCCAGCAGCCCAACGGGACTAGATACGCAGTATTTT. Translation gives CASSPTGLDTQYF.

In its sample, this clonotype is medium-sized. The chain is built from TRBV5-1 and TRBJ2-3, with 7 bases lining up with TRBD1. The J segment lost 4 bases and the V segment lost 0 bases, leaving 5 bases of the junction unmatched. Per germline, CDR1 SGHRS and CDR2 YFSETQ. CDR3 length equals 15 residues. CDR3 sequence (DNA): TGCGCCAGCAGCTTGGAACCAGGGGGTCCAGATACGCAGTATTTT. Its translation is CASSLEPGGPDTQYF.

This clonotype is medium-sized. The chain joins TRBV20-1 to TRBJ2-7; 12 nucleotides align to TRBD1. The CDR3 is made up of 12 amino acids. Germline V lookup: CDR1 DFQATT, CDR2 SNEGSKA (reference sequence). Trimming took 6 bases from V and 5 from J; bases not matched to a gene: 2. The CDR3 region is CSAGQGANEQYF. CDR3 coding DNA: TGCAGTGCGGGACAGGGGGCAAACGAGCAGTACTTC.

In its sample, this clonotype ranks as medium-sized (0.01 to 0.1%). V gene TRBV28 combines with J gene TRBJ2-5; TRBD1 might be the D (6 bases). V shed 6 bases and J shed 3 bases, with 17 bases lying between them. CDR1 is MDHEN and CDR2 is SYDVKM in the germline V gene. The CDR3 is 15 residues long. The CDR3 DNA reads as TGTGCCAGCAGCCGTTCGAGACAGGAGAAAGAGACCCAGTACTTC. Its translation: CASSRSRQEKETQYF.